This T cell receptor beta chain is drawn from a study of control samples from healthy donors and cancer patients. CDR1 and CDR2 from the germline V gene are LGHNT and FRNRAP. J gave up 4 bases and V 4 bases, and 8 bases lay outside the gene matches. The CDR3 spans 16 residues. Here immunoSEQ multiplex PCR was the method, and the copy in TCRdb shows in-frame clones only, minus some. The data hold 400,000 to 500,000 clones, with about nine tenths observed a single time. The TCR originated in a man aged 40-49 years with head and neck cancer. The chain links TRBV12-5 to TRBJ2-5; TRBD2 matches 11 bases. Sequencing was carried out using PBMCs. The CDR3 nucleotides read TGTGCTAGTGGTTCTTATAGCGGGAGGGCCCCAGAGACCCAGTACTTC. This translates into CASGSYSGRAPETQYF.